Below, 9 T cell receptor beta chains from the same sample are listed, as sequenced in a study of CD8 T cell repertoires and HIV-1 epitope variants. These receptors have no identified antigens. Repertoires were generated with immunoSEQ multiplex PCR, while TCRdb's copy carries only in-frame clones and drops some. The repertoire holds about 2,900 clones, with approximately 76% as singletons. Sample: cultured CD8+ T cells derived from PBMCs. These receptors came from a male donor with HIV.

The rearrangement uses TRBV7-9 and TRBJ1-1; TRBD1 agrees at 9 bases. Germline V CDR1 and CDR2: SEHNR, FQNEAQ (reference sequence). With V trimmed by 8 bases and J by 3 bases, 1 base remained unmatched. This CDR3 is 12 amino acids long. The CDR3 bases are TGTGCCAGCCGACAGGGGGACACTGAAGCTTTCTTT. It specifies CASRQGDTEAFF.

The rearrangement joins TRBV7-7 to TRBJ2-5, with TRBD1 matching 8 bases. Germline values: CDR1 SSHAT, CDR2 FNYEAQ (reference sequence). There are 15 residues in the CDR3. J was trimmed by 2 bases and V by 6 bases; bases with no gene match: 8. CDR3 residues: CASSTTRDRQETQYF. DNA of the CDR3: TGTGCCAGCAGTACGACCCGGGACAGGCAAGAGACCCAGTACTTC.

This clone has only one observation. This chain connects TRBV30 to TRBJ2-2; D may be TRBD1 (6 bases). Trimming stripped 2 bases from V and 7 bases from J, with 14 bases between. CDR3 length: 14 residues. Germline loops: CDR1 GTSNPN, CDR2 SVGIG (reference sequence). Here the CDR3 reads CAWSLVTGNGELFF. The CDR3 DNA sequence: TGTGCCTGGAGTCTTGTTACAGGGAACGGGGAGCTGTTTTTT.

The CDR3 nucleotides are TGTGCCAGCAGCTTGTCGGGCCGCGGAAACACCGGGGAGCTGTTTTTT. Its protein product is CASSLSGRGNTGELFF. The chain uses TRBV5-4 and TRBJ2-2; no clear D. This CDR3 has 16 amino acids. V was clipped by 1 base and J by 2 bases, with 12 bases between them. Germline CDR1 SGHNT, CDR2 YYREEE (reference sequence).

The gene calls are TRBV6-5 and TRBJ1-1; D may be TRBD1 (6 bases). CDR1 is MNHEY and CDR2 is SVGAGI in the germline V gene. V shed 6 bases and J shed 9 bases, with 8 bases lying between them. This CDR3 contains 10 residues. The DNA of the CDR3 is TGTGCCAGCAGGGACAGTCAAGCTTTCTTT. Its protein is CASRDSQAFF.

This clone was seen once. The chain has TRBV27 and TRBJ2-3; unclear D gene. CDR3 length: 12 residues. Germline assignment: CDR1 MNHEY and CDR2 SMNVEV (reference sequence). With 4 bases removed from V and 9 bases from J, the gap between germline ends came to 11 bases. The CDR3 is CASSSAFQTQYF. CDR3 nucleotides: TGTGCCAGCAGTTCAGCATTTCAGACGCAGTATTTT.

This chain links TRBV7-7 with TRBJ2-5; D not certain. Germline-derived CDR1 and CDR2 are SSHAT and FNYEAQ (reference sequence). With 0 bases removed from V and 5 bases from J, the gap between germline ends came to 10 bases. This CDR3 comprises 14 residues. The CDR3 protein is CASSLAPERETQYF. The DNA for the CDR3 is TGTGCCAGCAGCTTAGCTCCCGAGAGGGAGACCCAGTACTTC.

The chain recombines TRBV10-2 with TRBJ2-5, with 10 bases that match TRBD2. This CDR3 spans 16 amino acids. CDR1 is WSHSY and CDR2 is SAAADI in the germline V gene. V lost 0 bases to trimming and J lost 2 bases; unmatched junction nucleotides: 3. This CDR3 reads CASSESVSGGQETQYF. Written as DNA, the CDR3 is TGCGCCAGCAGTGAGTCGGTTAGCGGGGGGCAAGAGACCCAGTACTTC.

The CDR3 sequence is CASSEYLVTDRDGTEAFF. The CDR3 bases are TGTGCCAGCAGTGAATATTTAGTGACGGACAGGGACGGCACTGAAGCTTTCTTT. V is TRBV25-1 and J is TRBJ1-1; the match to TRBD1 covers 8 bases. This CDR3 comprises 18 residues. The junction had 13 bases not matched to a gene; V was cut back by 0 bases and J by 4 bases. The germline V gene encodes CDR1 MGHDK and CDR2 SYGVNS.